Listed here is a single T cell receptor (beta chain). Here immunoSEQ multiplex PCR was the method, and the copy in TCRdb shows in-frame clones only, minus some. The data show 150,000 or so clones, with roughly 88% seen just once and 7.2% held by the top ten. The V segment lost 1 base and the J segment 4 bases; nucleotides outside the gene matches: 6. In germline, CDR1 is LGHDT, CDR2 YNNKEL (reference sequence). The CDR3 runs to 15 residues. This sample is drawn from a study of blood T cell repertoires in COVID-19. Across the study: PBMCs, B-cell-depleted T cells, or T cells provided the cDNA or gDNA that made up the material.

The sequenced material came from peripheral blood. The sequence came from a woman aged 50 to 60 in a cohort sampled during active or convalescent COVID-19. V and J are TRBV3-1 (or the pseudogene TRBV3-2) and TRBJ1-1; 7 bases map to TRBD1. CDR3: CASSQGGGRGTEAFF. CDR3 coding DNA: TGTGCCAGCAGCCAAGGAGGGGGCCGGGGCACTGAAGCTTTCTTT.